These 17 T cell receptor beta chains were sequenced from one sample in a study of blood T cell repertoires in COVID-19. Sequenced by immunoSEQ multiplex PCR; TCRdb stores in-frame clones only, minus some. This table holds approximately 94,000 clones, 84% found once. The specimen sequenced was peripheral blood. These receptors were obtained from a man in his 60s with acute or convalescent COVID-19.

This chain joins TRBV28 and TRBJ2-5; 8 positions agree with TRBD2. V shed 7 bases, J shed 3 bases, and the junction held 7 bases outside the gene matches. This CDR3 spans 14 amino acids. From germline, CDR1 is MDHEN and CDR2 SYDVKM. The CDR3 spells CASISAGGKETQYF. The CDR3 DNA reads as TGTGCCAGCATCTCGGCGGGGGGAAAAGAGACCCAGTACTTC.

CDR3 coding DNA: TGCGCCAGCAGCTCCCCAGGTCCCGGCCTTAGTGAAAAACTGTTTTTT. It encodes CASSSPGPGLSEKLFF. The rearrangement joins TRBV5-1 to TRBJ1-4; the D is unclear. Trimming took 3 bases from V and 7 from J, leaving 19 bases between them. This CDR3 region has 16 residues. CDR1 SGHRS and CDR2 YFSETQ come from the germline V gene.

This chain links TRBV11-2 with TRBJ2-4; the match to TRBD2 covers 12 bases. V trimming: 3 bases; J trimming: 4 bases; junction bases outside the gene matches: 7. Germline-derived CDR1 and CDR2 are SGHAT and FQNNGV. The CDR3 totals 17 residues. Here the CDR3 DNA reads TGTGCCAGCAGCTTTGACCTCGGACTAGCGGGGAAAAACATTCAGTACTTC. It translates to CASSFDLGLAGKNIQYF.

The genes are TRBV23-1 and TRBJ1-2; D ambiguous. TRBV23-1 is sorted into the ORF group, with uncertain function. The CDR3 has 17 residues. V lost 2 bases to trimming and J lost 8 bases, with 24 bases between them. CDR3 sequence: CASSQTAAYREGRGYTF. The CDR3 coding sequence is TGCGCCAGCAGTCAAACCGCCGCTTACCGGGAAGGACGAGGCTACACCTTC.

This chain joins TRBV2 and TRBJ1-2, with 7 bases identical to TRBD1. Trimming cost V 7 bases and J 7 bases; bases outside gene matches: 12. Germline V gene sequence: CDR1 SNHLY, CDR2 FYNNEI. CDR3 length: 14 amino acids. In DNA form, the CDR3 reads TGTGCCAGCAACGCTCGACAGGGAACCGGTGGCTACACCTTC. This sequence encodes CASNARQGTGGYTF.

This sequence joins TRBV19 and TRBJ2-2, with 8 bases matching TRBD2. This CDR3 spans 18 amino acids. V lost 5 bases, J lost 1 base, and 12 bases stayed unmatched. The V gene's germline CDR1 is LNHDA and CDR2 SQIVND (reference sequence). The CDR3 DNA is TGTGCCAGTAGTCCCCGGGGTAGCGGGGCCCTGAACACCGGGGAGCTGTTTTTT. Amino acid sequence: CASSPRGSGALNTGELFF.

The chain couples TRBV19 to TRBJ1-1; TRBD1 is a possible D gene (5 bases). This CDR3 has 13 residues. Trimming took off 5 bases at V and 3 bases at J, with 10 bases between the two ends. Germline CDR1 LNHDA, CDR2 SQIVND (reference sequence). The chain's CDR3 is CASSWAGDTEAFF. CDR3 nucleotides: TGTGCCAGTAGTTGGGCGGGGGACACTGAAGCTTTCTTT.

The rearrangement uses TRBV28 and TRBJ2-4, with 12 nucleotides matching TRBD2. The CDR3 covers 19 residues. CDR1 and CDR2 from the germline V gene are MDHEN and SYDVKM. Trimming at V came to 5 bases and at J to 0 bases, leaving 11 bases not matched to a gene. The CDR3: CASSPGLAGSTLAKNIQYF. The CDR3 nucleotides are TGTGCCAGCAGTCCCGGACTAGCGGGATCCACCCTAGCCAAAAACATTCAGTACTTC.

CDR3 DNA sequence: TGTGCCAGCAGCCCTTGGACAGGGGGAGAGGAAAAAGCTTTCTTT. It codes for CASSPWTGGEEKAFF. The rearrangement uses TRBV5-4 and TRBJ1-1, with 10 bases identical to TRBD1. J gave up 9 bases and V 4 bases, and 12 bases lay outside the gene matches. This CDR3 contains 15 residues. Germline V gene lookup returns CDR1 SGHNT and CDR2 YYREEE (reference sequence).

The DNA of the CDR3 is TGTGCCAGCAGCCTAACACAGGGGACCACAACTAATGAAAAACTGTTTTTT. Amino acid sequence: CASSLTQGTTTNEKLFF. The chain is built from TRBV7-9 and TRBJ1-4; 7 nucleotides match TRBD1. V gave up 5 bases and J gave up 0 bases; unmatched junction bases: 9. The CDR3 runs 17 residues. Germline CDR1 SEHNR, CDR2 FQNEAQ (reference sequence).

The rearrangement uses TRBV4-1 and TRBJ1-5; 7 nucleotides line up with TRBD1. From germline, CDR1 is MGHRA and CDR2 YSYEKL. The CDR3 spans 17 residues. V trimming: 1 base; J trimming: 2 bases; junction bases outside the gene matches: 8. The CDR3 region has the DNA TGCGCCAGCAGCCAAGTCGGTGGACAGGTGGGCAATCAGCCCCAGCATTTT. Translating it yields CASSQVGGQVGNQPQHF.

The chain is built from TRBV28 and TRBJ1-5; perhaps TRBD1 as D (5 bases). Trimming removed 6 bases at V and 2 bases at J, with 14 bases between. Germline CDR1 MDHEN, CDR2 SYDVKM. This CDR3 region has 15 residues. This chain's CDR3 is CASRGREARNQPQHF. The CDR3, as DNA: TGTGCCAGCAGAGGCAGGGAGGCGCGCAATCAGCCCCAGCATTTT.

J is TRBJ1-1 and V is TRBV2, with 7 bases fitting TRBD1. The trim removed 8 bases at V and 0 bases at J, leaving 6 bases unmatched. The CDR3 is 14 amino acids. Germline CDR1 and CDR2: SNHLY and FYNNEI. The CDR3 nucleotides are TGTGCCAGCGGTCGCGGGACAGTGAACACTGAAGCTTTCTTT. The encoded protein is CASGRGTVNTEAFF.

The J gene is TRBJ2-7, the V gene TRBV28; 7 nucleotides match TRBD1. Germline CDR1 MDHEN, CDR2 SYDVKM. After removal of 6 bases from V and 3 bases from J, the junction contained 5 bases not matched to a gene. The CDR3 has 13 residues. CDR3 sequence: CASRSGGSYEQYV. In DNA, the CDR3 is TGTGCCAGCAGATCAGGGGGAAGCTACGAGCAGTACGTC.

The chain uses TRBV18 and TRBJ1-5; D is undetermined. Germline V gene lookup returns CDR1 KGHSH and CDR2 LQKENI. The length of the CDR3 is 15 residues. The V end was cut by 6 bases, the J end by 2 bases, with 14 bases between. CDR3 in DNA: TGTGCCAGCTCCCCTACCCAAACGGGCAATCAGCCCCAGCATTTT. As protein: CASSPTQTGNQPQHF.

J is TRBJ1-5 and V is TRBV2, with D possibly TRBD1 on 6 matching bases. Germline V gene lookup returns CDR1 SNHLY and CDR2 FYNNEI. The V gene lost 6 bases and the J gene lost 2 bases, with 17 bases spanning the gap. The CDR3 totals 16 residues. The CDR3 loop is CASRLGQFSGNQPQHF. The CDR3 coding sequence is TGTGCCAGCAGACTAGGACAGTTTAGTGGCAATCAGCCCCAGCATTTT.

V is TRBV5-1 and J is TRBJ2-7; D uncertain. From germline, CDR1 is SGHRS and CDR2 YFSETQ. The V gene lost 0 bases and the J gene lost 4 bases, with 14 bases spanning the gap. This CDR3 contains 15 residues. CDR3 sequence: CASSLDRGELYEQYV. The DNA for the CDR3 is TGCGCCAGCAGCTTGGATCGCGGAGAGCTTTACGAGCAGTACGTC.